The clone carrying this T cell receptor (beta chain) came up a few times. The data originate from a study of cytomegalovirus exposure and HLA in healthy donors. Researchers ran the PCR with 60 Vbeta and 13 Jbeta primers. Clones were read by immunoSEQ multiplex PCR, and TCRdb kept only the in-frame ones, dropping some. Of some 170,000 clones listed, roughly four fifths are singletons. Losses at the gene ends were 1 base for V and 0 bases for J; bases not matched to a gene: 5. The CDR3 runs 19 residues. Looked up from germline, CDR1 is MGHRA and CDR2 is YSYEKL. The sequence derives from a man aged 45-60 years in good health and CMV-seropositive. The sample consisted of PBMCs. The chain is built from TRBV4-1 and TRBJ2-2; 13 positions agree with TRBD2. The CDR3 spells CASSQGVGLAGPNTGELFF. The DNA for the CDR3 is TGCGCCAGCAGCCAAGGGGTGGGACTAGCGGGACCGAACACCGGGGAGCTGTTTTTT.